The next 8 T cell receptor beta chains were all read from a single sample in a study of blood T cell repertoires in COVID-19. Data came from immunoSEQ multiplex PCR; TCRdb stores just in-frame clones and leaves some out. The sample holds 150,000 to 200,000 clones, under 85% seen once. The sequencing sample was made of peripheral blood. These receptors were collected from a woman of 80 years or more with acute or convalescent COVID-19.

V and J are TRBV6-5 and TRBJ1-5, with D possibly being TRBD1 (5 bases). CDR1 is MNHEY and CDR2 is SVGAGI in the germline V gene. Trimming removed 7 bases from V and 2 bases from J, with 12 bases in between. CDR3 length: 14 amino acids. In DNA form, the CDR3 reads TGTGCCAGCATGATAGACAGACGCAATCAGCCCCAGCATTTT. Protein product: CASMIDRRNQPQHF.

Concerning this clone: Distinct nucleotide sequences in the sample also encode this CDR3. This chain links TRBV11-3 with TRBJ2-1; 9 bases line up with TRBD2. This CDR3 contains 16 residues. V was pared by 5 bases and J by 7 bases, with 12 bases of the junction left unmatched. The germline gives CDR1 SGHNT, CDR2 YENEEA. CDR3 in amino acids: CASSGDVAGGPNEQFF. CDR3 nucleotide sequence: TGTGCCAGCAGCGGGGACGTGGCGGGAGGGCCGAATGAGCAGTTCTTC.

This chain connects TRBV4-1 to TRBJ1-6; 7 bases fit TRBD1. Looked up from germline, CDR1 is MGHRA and CDR2 is YSYEKL. The CDR3 loop spans 14 amino acids. The junction had 3 bases not matched to a gene; V was cut back by 4 bases and J by 6 bases. CDR3 amino acids: CASSLQGLNSPLHF. CDR3 in DNA: TGCGCCAGCAGCCTACAGGGGCTTAATTCACCCCTCCACTTT.

This rearrangement joins TRBV19 to TRBJ1-2; D might be TRBD1 (6 bases). Between the trimmed V and J ends, which lost 5 bases and 0 bases, there was a span of 25 bases. The CDR3 is 19 amino acids. Germline V gives CDR1 LNHDA, CDR2 SQIVND (reference sequence). CDR3 bases: TGTGCCAGTAGTGTCCTCCCTCCGAACAGGGTTAACTCTAACTATGGCTACACCTTC. This encodes CASSVLPPNRVNSNYGYTF.

The chain joins TRBV6-1 to TRBJ1-1, with 9 bases that match TRBD1. CDR1 and CDR2 from the germline V gene are MNHNS and SASEGT. Trimming took 4 bases from V and 1 from J; bases not matched to a gene: 7. The CDR3 totals 16 residues. In DNA, the CDR3 is TGTGCCAGCAGTGGACAACCACAGGGGGCGAACACTGAAGCTTTCTTT. This translates into CASSGQPQGANTEAFF.

The gene calls are TRBV10-3 and TRBJ1-2; 9 positions agree with TRBD1. Trimming cost V 10 bases and J 4 bases; bases outside gene matches: 4. Per the germline V gene, CDR1 is ENHRY and CDR2 is SYGVKD. The CDR3 covers 12 residues. The CDR3 loop reads CATTGGTYGYTF. The CDR3 DNA reads TGTGCCACCACAGGGGGCACCTATGGCTACACCTTC.

The chain employs TRBV6-6 and TRBJ1-2; 7 nucleotides align to TRBD1. This CDR3 has 13 amino acids. From germline, CDR1 is MNHNY and CDR2 SVGAGI (reference sequence). Trimming took 7 bases from V and 4 from J; bases not matched to a gene: 6. The CDR3 region has the DNA TGTGCCAGCACCCCGGGACAGCGCTATGGCTACACCTTC. It encodes CASTPGQRYGYTF.

The V gene is TRBV2, the J gene TRBJ1-1, with D uncertain. From germline, CDR1 is SNHLY and CDR2 FYNNEI. V was clipped by 0 bases and J by 6 bases, with 14 bases between them. This CDR3 spans 15 amino acids. The CDR3 spells CASSEALGQVPEAFF. In DNA form, the CDR3 reads TGTGCCAGCAGTGAAGCGTTAGGCCAGGTTCCTGAAGCTTTCTTT.